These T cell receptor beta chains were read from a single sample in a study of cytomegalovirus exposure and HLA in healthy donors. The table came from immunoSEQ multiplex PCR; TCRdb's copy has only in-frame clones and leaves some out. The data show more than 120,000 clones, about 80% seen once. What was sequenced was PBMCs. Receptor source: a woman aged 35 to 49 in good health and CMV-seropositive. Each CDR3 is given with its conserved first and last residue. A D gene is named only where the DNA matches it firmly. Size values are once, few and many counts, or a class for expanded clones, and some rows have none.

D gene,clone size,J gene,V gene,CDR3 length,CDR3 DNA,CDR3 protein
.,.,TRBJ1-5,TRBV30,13,TGTGCCTGGAGTGGACAGGTCAATCAGCCCCAGCATTTT,CAWSGQVNQPQHF
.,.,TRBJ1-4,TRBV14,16,TGTGCCAGCAGCCAAGATCGGGGGGCCCTTAATGAAAAACTGTTTTTT,CASSQDRGALNEKLFF
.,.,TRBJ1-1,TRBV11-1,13,TGTGCCAGCAGCTTATCAGGGGAGTACGGAGCTTTCTTT,CASSLSGEYGAFF
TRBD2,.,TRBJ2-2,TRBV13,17,TGTGCCAGCAGCCGGACTAGCGGGAGTTTCGGCACCGGGGAGCTGTTTTTT,CASSRTSGSFGTGELFF
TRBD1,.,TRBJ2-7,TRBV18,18,TGTGCCAGCTCACCACCGGGGTTGATCGGGACAGGTACCTACGAGCAGTACTTC,CASSPPGLIGTGTYEQYF
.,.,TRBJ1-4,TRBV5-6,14,TGTGCCAGCAGCTTGGACCGGTGGAGTGAAAAACTGTTTTTT,CASSLDRWSEKLFF
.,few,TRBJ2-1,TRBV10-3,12,TGTGCCATCAGTGAACGAGGGAATGAGCAGTTCTTC,CAISERGNEQFF
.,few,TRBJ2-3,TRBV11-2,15,TGTGCCAGCAGCTTAACATTGTCACGCACAGATACGCAGTATTTT,CASSLTLSRTDTQYF
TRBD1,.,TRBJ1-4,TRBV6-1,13,TGTGCCAGCAGGGGACAGCCTAATGAAAAACTGTTTTTT,CASRGQPNEKLFF
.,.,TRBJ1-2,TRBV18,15,TGTGCCAGCTCAAAACTGAGAGGGGGTAACTATGGCTACACCTTC,CASSKLRGGNYGYTF
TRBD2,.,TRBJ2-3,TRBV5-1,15,TGCGCCAGCAGTTATACTAGCGGACTCACAGATACGCAGTATTTT,CASSYTSGLTDTQYF
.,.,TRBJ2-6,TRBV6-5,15,TGTGCCAGCAGCCCAGGGGAGTCTGGGGCCAACGTCCTGACTTTC,CASSPGESGANVLTF
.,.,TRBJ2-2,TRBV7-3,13,TGTGCCAGCAGCCAGGGGAGTGGCGGGGAGCTGTTTTTT,CASSQGSGGELFF
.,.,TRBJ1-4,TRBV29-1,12,TGCAGCGTTGAAGGGGGGGGCGAAAAACTGTTTTTT,CSVEGGGEKLFF
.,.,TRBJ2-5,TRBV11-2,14,TGTGCCAGCAGTACAGGCGTGGGTGTAGAGACCCAGTACTTC,CASSTGVGVETQYF
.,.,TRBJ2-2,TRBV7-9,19,TGTGCCAGCAGCTTGAGGGGTGGGGGCGCCCAGTTTAACACCGGGGAGCTGTTTTTT,CASSLRGGGAQFNTGELFF
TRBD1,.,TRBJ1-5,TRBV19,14,TGTGCCAGTAGCATGACAGGGGGGGTTGAGCCCCAGCATTTT,CASSMTGGVEPQHF
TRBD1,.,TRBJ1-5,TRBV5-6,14,TGTGCCAGCAGCTCGACAGGGGGCTTCGAGCCCCAGCATTTT,CASSSTGGFEPQHF
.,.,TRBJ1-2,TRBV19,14,TGTGCCAGTAGTATAGGTCACAGCCTGTTGGGCTACACCTTC,CASSIGHSLLGYTF
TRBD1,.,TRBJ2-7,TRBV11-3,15,TGTGCCAGCTTGCACCCGGGACAGGGGATTTACGAGCAGTACTTC,CASLHPGQGIYEQYF